This is a list of T cell receptor beta chains from one sample in a study of blood T cell repertoires in COVID-19. Sequenced by immunoSEQ multiplex PCR; TCRdb stores in-frame clones only, minus some. This table holds roughly 200,000 clones, around 90% found once. The sequenced material came from peripheral blood. The receptors derive from a man aged 40-50 years with acute or convalescent COVID-19. CDR3s include the opening cysteine and the closing phenylalanine or tryptophan. The D gene is left open where the match is weak. Only some rows state a clone size, as once, few, many or a class for expanded clones.

clone_size: .; v_call: TRBV7-2; j_call: TRBJ2-7; d_call: TRBD1; cdr3_aa: CASSLGRTGLYEQYF; cdr3_nt: TGTGCCAGCAGCTTAGGGCGGACAGGGCTATACGAGCAGTACTTC
clone_size: .; v_call: TRBV6-5; j_call: TRBJ2-7; d_call: TRBD1; cdr3_aa: CASRGTGLYEQYF; cdr3_nt: TGTGCCAGCAGGGGGACAGGGCTCTACGAGCAGTACTTC
clone_size: .; v_call: TRBV29-1; j_call: TRBJ1-4; d_call: .; cdr3_aa: CSVGQGSEKLFF; cdr3_nt: TGCAGCGTTGGCCAGGGAAGCGAAAAACTGTTTTTT
clone_size: .; v_call: TRBV6-1; j_call: TRBJ1-1; d_call: .; cdr3_aa: CASSATAGRGRTEAFF; cdr3_nt: TGTGCCAGCAGTGCAACTGCAGGACGGGGGAGGACTGAAGCTTTCTTT
clone_size: .; v_call: TRBV9; j_call: TRBJ2-7; d_call: TRBD1; cdr3_aa: CASSVDRGCTRKTEQYF; cdr3_nt: TGTGCCAGCAGCGTCGACAGGGGATGCACAAGGAAAACAGAGCAGTACTTC
clone_size: .; v_call: TRBV6-5; j_call: TRBJ1-5; d_call: TRBD1; cdr3_aa: CASNLGTGLRQPQHF; cdr3_nt: TGTGCCAGCAATCTTGGGACAGGGCTTCGTCAGCCCCAGCATTTT
clone_size: .; v_call: TRBV28; j_call: TRBJ1-1; d_call: TRBD1; cdr3_aa: CASKRTGGGTEAFF; cdr3_nt: TGTGCCAGCAAGAGGACAGGGGGGGGGACTGAAGCTTTCTTT
clone_size: .; v_call: TRBV11-3; j_call: TRBJ1-1; d_call: TRBD1; cdr3_aa: CASSLRTGEAFF; cdr3_nt: TGTGCCAGCAGCCTCCGGACAGGGGAAGCTTTCTTT
clone_size: .; v_call: TRBV6-5; j_call: TRBJ1-5; d_call: .; cdr3_aa: CASILAERNQPQHF; cdr3_nt: TGTGCCAGCATCCTAGCGGAGAGGAATCAGCCCCAGCATTTT
clone_size: .; v_call: TRBV7-8; j_call: TRBJ2-1; d_call: .; cdr3_aa: CASRAGDEQFF; cdr3_nt: TGTGCCAGCAGGGCAGGCGATGAGCAGTTCTTC
clone_size: .; v_call: TRBV2; j_call: TRBJ2-2; d_call: .; cdr3_aa: CASSDINTGELFF; cdr3_nt: TGTGCCAGCAGTGACATTAACACCGGGGAGCTGTTTTTT
clone_size: .; v_call: TRBV5-1; j_call: TRBJ1-1; d_call: .; cdr3_aa: CASRTANTEAFF; cdr3_nt: TGCGCCAGCAGGACAGCGAACACTGAAGCTTTCTTT
clone_size: .; v_call: TRBV9; j_call: TRBJ2-5; d_call: TRBD1; cdr3_aa: CASSRGQGRETQYF; cdr3_nt: TGTGCCAGCAGCAGGGGACAGGGGAGAGAGACCCAGTACTTC
clone_size: .; v_call: TRBV6-5; j_call: TRBJ1-2; d_call: .; cdr3_aa: CASSSGEGYTF; cdr3_nt: TGTGCCAGCAGTTCCGGAGAAGGCTACACCTTC
clone_size: .; v_call: TRBV14; j_call: TRBJ2-1; d_call: .; cdr3_aa: CASSQGVQDSYNEQFF; cdr3_nt: TGTGCCAGCAGCCAAGGAGTCCAGGACTCCTACAATGAGCAGTTCTTC
clone_size: .; v_call: TRBV27; j_call: TRBJ2-7; d_call: .; cdr3_aa: CASSGTGAYEQYF; cdr3_nt: TGTGCCAGCAGTGGGACGGGGGCCTACGAGCAGTACTTC
clone_size: .; v_call: TRBV5-1; j_call: TRBJ2-7; d_call: .; cdr3_aa: CASSWGPDRYEQYF; cdr3_nt: TGCGCCAGCAGCTGGGGGCCCGACCGCTACGAGCAGTACTTC
clone_size: .; v_call: TRBV28; j_call: TRBJ1-4; d_call: .; cdr3_aa: CASSLNGNEKLFF; cdr3_nt: TGTGCCAGCAGTTTGAACGGGAATGAAAAACTGTTTTTT
clone_size: .; v_call: TRBV6-5; j_call: TRBJ1-6; d_call: TRBD1; cdr3_aa: CASSYSQAGGNSPLHF; cdr3_nt: TGTGCCAGCAGTTACTCGCAAGCAGGGGGCAATTCACCCCTCCACTTT
clone_size: .; v_call: TRBV9; j_call: TRBJ1-3; d_call: .; cdr3_aa: CASSVTGTGNTIYF; cdr3_nt: TGTGCCAGCAGCGTAACAGGGACTGGAAACACCATATATTTT
clone_size: .; v_call: TRBV5-4; j_call: TRBJ2-7; d_call: .; cdr3_aa: CASSPGSIYEQYF; cdr3_nt: TGTGCCAGCAGCCCCGGGAGTATCTACGAGCAGTACTTC
clone_size: .; v_call: TRBV11-2; j_call: TRBJ1-1; d_call: TRBD1; cdr3_aa: CASSWDRGNTEAFF; cdr3_nt: TGTGCCAGCAGCTGGGACAGGGGGAACACTGAAGCTTTCTTT
clone_size: .; v_call: TRBV7-9; j_call: TRBJ1-1; d_call: .; cdr3_aa: CASSLNRANTEAFF; cdr3_nt: TGTGCCAGCAGCTTGAACAGGGCGAACACTGAAGCTTTCTTT
clone_size: .; v_call: TRBV10-1; j_call: TRBJ2-3; d_call: TRBD2; cdr3_aa: CASSVGTSGTTDTQYF; cdr3_nt: TGCGCCAGCAGTGTCGGGACTAGCGGTACCACAGATACGCAGTATTTT
clone_size: .; v_call: TRBV27; j_call: TRBJ1-4; d_call: TRBD1; cdr3_aa: CASRPTGGNEKLFF; cdr3_nt: TGTGCCAGCAGACCAACAGGGGGTAATGAAAAACTGTTTTTT
clone_size: .; v_call: TRBV11-2; j_call: TRBJ1-1; d_call: .; cdr3_aa: CASSPPGPEAFF; cdr3_nt: TGTGCCAGCAGCCCCCCGGGTCCTGAAGCTTTCTTT
clone_size: .; v_call: TRBV10-2; j_call: TRBJ1-1; d_call: .; cdr3_aa: CASSPGARTEAFF; cdr3_nt: TGCGCCAGCAGCCCAGGGGCCCGCACTGAAGCTTTCTTT
clone_size: .; v_call: TRBV6-1; j_call: TRBJ2-3; d_call: TRBD1; cdr3_aa: CASSERGRPSNTQYF; cdr3_nt: TGTGCCAGCAGTGAAAGGGGGCGCCCCTCCAATACGCAGTATTTT
clone_size: .; v_call: TRBV25-1; j_call: TRBJ1-1; d_call: .; cdr3_aa: CASHTGNTSGVCDTEAFF; cdr3_nt: TGTGCCAGCCACACCGGAAATACCTCAGGGGTCTGTGACACTGAAGCTTTCTTT
clone_size: once; v_call: TRBV6-5; j_call: TRBJ2-7; d_call: .; cdr3_aa: CASSSQGQAYEQYF; cdr3_nt: TGTGCCAGCAGTAGTCAGGGGCAAGCCTACGAGCAGTACTTC
clone_size: once; v_call: TRBV7-2; j_call: TRBJ1-1; d_call: TRBD1; cdr3_aa: CASSQNRGGGNTEAFF; cdr3_nt: TGTGCCAGCAGTCAAAACAGGGGGGGAGGGAACACTGAAGCTTTCTTT
clone_size: .; v_call: TRBV20-1; j_call: TRBJ1-1; d_call: TRBD1; cdr3_aa: CRAGTTGDAFF; cdr3_nt: TGCAGGGCGGGTACCACAGGGGACGCTTTCTTT
clone_size: .; v_call: TRBV2; j_call: TRBJ1-6; d_call: .; cdr3_aa: CASSPGHPRYNSPLHF; cdr3_nt: TGTGCCAGCAGTCCTGGACACCCTAGATATAATTCACCCCTCCACTTT
clone_size: .; v_call: TRBV10-2; j_call: TRBJ1-5; d_call: TRBD1; cdr3_aa: CASSEFAGGSSNQPQHF; cdr3_nt: TGCGCCAGCAGTGAGTTTGCAGGGGGCTCCAGCAATCAGCCCCAGCATTTT
clone_size: .; v_call: TRBV5-6; j_call: TRBJ1-5; d_call: TRBD1; cdr3_aa: CASSKGTGQAYSNQPQHF; cdr3_nt: TGTGCCAGCAGTAAGGGGACGGGACAGGCGTATAGCAATCAGCCCCAGCATTTT
clone_size: .; v_call: TRBV7-8; j_call: TRBJ1-2; d_call: .; cdr3_aa: CASSLGLSYGYTF; cdr3_nt: TGTGCCAGCAGCTTAGGGCTTTCATATGGCTACACCTTC
clone_size: .; v_call: TRBV5-6; j_call: TRBJ2-7; d_call: .; cdr3_aa: CASSLVGRSSYEQYF; cdr3_nt: TGTGCCAGCAGCTTGGTGGGCAGGTCCTCCTACGAGCAGTACTTC
clone_size: .; v_call: TRBV27; j_call: TRBJ2-1; d_call: TRBD1; cdr3_aa: CASSRTGGNEQFF; cdr3_nt: TGTGCCAGCAGCCGGACAGGGGGAAATGAGCAGTTCTTC
clone_size: .; v_call: TRBV7-3; j_call: TRBJ2-1; d_call: TRBD2; cdr3_aa: CASSMGLSSYNEQFF; cdr3_nt: TGTGCCAGCAGCATGGGACTATCCTCCTACAATGAGCAGTTCTTC
clone_size: .; v_call: TRBV4-1; j_call: TRBJ1-6; d_call: .; cdr3_aa: CASSQDGAGAGSPLHF; cdr3_nt: TGCGCCAGCAGCCAAGATGGGGCTGGGGCGGGATCACCCCTCCACTTT